A selection of T cell receptor beta chains follows, all from one sample in a study of T cell responses to AZD1222 COVID-19 vaccine. Data came from immunoSEQ multiplex PCR; TCRdb stores just in-frame clones and leaves some out. The sample lists some 130,000 clones, 75% to 90% occurring once. The specimen was peripheral blood, collected on day 0 of AZD1222 vaccination. All receptors come from an adult in good health. Each CDR3 is given with its conserved first and last residue. Fields, in order: D gene, J gene, clone size, V gene, CDR3 protein, CDR3 DNA. The D gene is left open where the match is weak. Clone size is stated in some rows and not others, as once, few, many or a class when expanded.

-,TRBJ2-4,-,TRBV27,CASSLGQPINIQYF,TGTGCCAGCAGTTTAGGACAGCCGATAAACATTCAGTACTTC
TRBD2,TRBJ2-1,-,TRBV6-5,CASSPGLAGANEQFF,TGTGCCAGCAGTCCCGGACTAGCGGGGGCCAATGAGCAGTTCTTC
-,TRBJ1-5,-,TRBV12-3/TRBV12-4,CASSIQGLLPQHF,TGTGCCAGCAGTATCCAGGGTTTGCTCCCCCAGCATTTT
TRBD1,TRBJ1-1,-,TRBV19,CASSTTQGGYAEAFF,TGTGCCAGTAGTACAACCCAGGGGGGATACGCTGAAGCTTTCTTT
-,TRBJ1-1,-,TRBV4-1,CASSQERRGNTEAFF,TGCGCCAGCAGCCAAGAGAGGAGGGGGAACACTGAAGCTTTCTTT
-,TRBJ1-1,-,TRBV2,CASSVEQGITEAFF,TGTGCCAGCAGTGTGGAACAGGGCATCACTGAAGCTTTCTTT
TRBD1,TRBJ1-4,-,TRBV3-1/TRBV3-2,CASSPGGRGEKLFF,TGTGCCAGCAGCCCAGGGGGCAGGGGTGAAAAACTGTTTTTT
-,TRBJ1-5,-,TRBV2,CASTSTGRDQPQHF,TGTGCCAGCACTTCGACAGGACGCGATCAGCCCCAGCATTTT
-,TRBJ2-5,-,TRBV6-1,CASSDSSSGFKSTSQYF,TGTGCCAGCAGTGATTCCTCAAGCGGGTTTAAGTCGACGTCCCAGTACTTC
-,TRBJ2-1,-,TRBV4-1,CASSHLPNEQFF,TGCGCCAGCAGCCATCTTCCGAATGAGCAGTTCTTC
TRBD1,TRBJ1-2,-,TRBV19,CASRAGTGGDGYTF,TGTGCCAGTAGGGCCGGGACAGGGGGCGATGGCTACACCTTC
-,TRBJ1-5,once,TRBV5-4,CASSFDPDQPQHF,TGTGCCAGCAGCTTCGATCCTGATCAGCCCCAGCATTTT
-,TRBJ2-1,-,TRBV29-1,CSVEDAPGNYNEQFF,TGCAGCGTTGAAGATGCGCCCGGGAATTACAATGAGCAGTTCTTC
-,TRBJ2-5,-,TRBV11-3,CASSFMGSETQYF,TGTGCCAGCAGCTTTATGGGATCGGAGACCCAGTACTTC
TRBD1,TRBJ2-7,once,TRBV10-3,CAISASSRGLVYEQYF,TGTGCCATCAGTGCTTCCAGCAGGGGGCTCGTCTACGAGCAGTACTTC
-,TRBJ1-6,-,TRBV5-1,CASSSQVGARDSPLHF,TGCGCCAGCAGCTCTCAGGTGGGGGCAAGGGATTCACCCCTCCACTTT
-,TRBJ1-2,-,TRBV18,CASSPGQLYGYTF,TGTGCCAGCTCACCCGGGCAGCTCTATGGCTACACCTTC
-,TRBJ2-1,-,TRBV30,CAWSVIRTNEQFF,TGTGCCTGGAGTGTAATCAGAACCAATGAGCAGTTCTTC
TRBD1,TRBJ2-4,few,TRBV30,CAWGDRSLNIQYF,TGTGCCTGGGGGGACAGGTCATTAAACATTCAGTACTTC
TRBD1,TRBJ1-1,once,TRBV18,CASSLGGWSGWSEAFF,TGTGCCAGCTCCCTAGGGGGCTGGAGTGGTTGGTCTGAAGCTTTCTTT
-,TRBJ2-7,-,TRBV18,CASSPSAARSSYEQYF,TGTGCCAGCTCACCGTCGGCAGCAAGAAGCTCCTACGAGCAGTACTTC
-,TRBJ1-1,-,TRBV18,CASSPNSGTGGAVGTEAFF,TGTGCCAGCTCACCAAACTCCGGGACGGGTGGTGCCGTGGGCACTGAAGCTTTCTTT